The 27 T cell receptor beta chains presented below share a single source sample, sequenced in a study of T cell changes during pregnancy in multiple sclerosis. Measured with immunoSEQ multiplex PCR; TCRdb has only the in-frame clones, and not every one. The sample holds tens of thousands of clones, about 90% seen once. The sample here was peripheral blood, taken before pregnancy. The receptors were sampled from a female donor with multiple sclerosis, enrolled in a pregnancy study.

This chain links TRBV30 with TRBJ2-7; a possible D gene is TRBD1 (6 bases). The CDR3 totals 15 residues. Germline V gene sequence: CDR1 GTSNPN, CDR2 SVGIG (reference sequence). V was cut by 2 bases and J by 2 bases, with 16 bases left in between. DNA for the CDR3: TGTGCCTGGAGTCCCCGAGGGACACGAACCTACGAGCAGTACTTC. This codes for CAWSPRGTRTYEQYF.

The chain carries TRBV11-1 and TRBJ2-5, with 9 bases lining up with TRBD1. Trimming took 4 bases from V and 2 from J; bases not matched to a gene: 11. There are 17 residues in the CDR3. From germline, CDR1 is SGHAT and CDR2 FQDESV (reference sequence). This CDR3 reads CASSWGQGTDNQETQYF. As DNA, the CDR3 is TGTGCCAGCAGCTGGGGACAGGGCACGGATAATCAAGAGACCCAGTACTTC.

The chain carries TRBV5-1 and TRBJ2-1, with a tentative D call TRBD2 (5 bases). V lost 6 bases to trimming and J lost 0 bases, with 10 bases between them. The CDR3 is 14 residues long. The germline V gene encodes CDR1 SGHRS and CDR2 YFSETQ. CDR3 nucleotide sequence: TGCGCCAGCAACACGGGGTCCTCCTACAATGAGCAGTTCTTC. Amino acid sequence: CASNTGSSYNEQFF.

The chain has TRBV30 and TRBJ1-3; no clear D gene. CDR3 length equals 13 residues. Germline V gene sequence: CDR1 GTSNPN, CDR2 SVGIG (reference sequence). V lost 3 bases and J lost 2, with 8 bases in between. CDR3 sequence (DNA): TGTGCCTGGAGGAAACATACTGGAAACACCATATATTTT. It is translated as CAWRKHTGNTIYF.

This clone was observed a handful of times. The gene calls are TRBV5-5 and TRBJ1-5; D perhaps matches TRBD1 (5 bases). The CDR3 runs to 14 residues. CDR1 is SGHKS, CDR2 YYEKEE, per germline (reference sequence). V lost 5 bases, J lost 2 bases, and 11 bases lay in between. Here the CDR3 reads CASRQGAGNQPQHF. CDR3 coding DNA: TGTGCCAGCAGGCAGGGTGCGGGCAATCAGCCCCAGCATTTT.

This chain joins TRBV27 and TRBJ1-2; 8 nucleotides match TRBD1. Germline assignment: CDR1 MNHEY and CDR2 SMNVEV (reference sequence). This CDR3 is built from 15 residues. After removal of 2 bases from V and 4 bases from J, the junction contained 6 bases not matched to a gene. Written as DNA, the CDR3 is TGTGCCAGCAGTTTAGCAGGGGGCCAAGGCTATGGCTACACCTTC. Amino acids: CASSLAGGQGYGYTF.

The chain employs TRBV29-1 and TRBJ1-2, with D unclear. CDR1 is SQVTM and CDR2 is ANQGSEA in the germline V gene. Trimming took 4 bases from V and 4 from J, leaving 10 bases between them. The CDR3 runs 12 residues. For the CDR3, the DNA is TGCAGCGTTGGAGGCATGGGCTATGGCTACACCTTC. Translating it yields CSVGGMGYGYTF.

V and J are TRBV6-4 and TRBJ2-1, with D maybe TRBD2 (6 bases). The CDR3 is 13 residues long. Trimming took off 0 bases at V and 10 bases at J, with 10 bases between the two ends. The germline gives CDR1 MRHNA, CDR2 SNTAGT. The CDR3 loop is CASSDSQEGEQFF. DNA for the CDR3: TGTGCCAGCAGTGACTCCCAGGAGGGGGAGCAGTTCTTC.

This chain links TRBV19 with TRBJ1-2, with 8 positions matching TRBD1. Per the germline V gene, CDR1 is LNHDA and CDR2 is SQIVND (reference sequence). This CDR3 contains 13 residues. V trimming: 5 bases; J trimming: 5 bases; junction bases outside the gene matches: 4. The CDR3 sequence is CASSSDRGYGYTF. The CDR3 DNA follows: TGTGCCAGTAGTTCAGACAGGGGATATGGCTACACCTTC.

The chain combines TRBV9 with TRBJ1-2; a possible D gene is TRBD1 (5 bases). This CDR3 has 13 residues. Trimming pared 3 bases from V and 7 bases from J, leaving 13 bases between. CDR1 SGDLS and CDR2 YYNGEE come from the germline V gene. The CDR3 DNA is TGTGCCAGCAGCGGACAGCCAGAGGTTGGCTACACCTTC. As protein: CASSGQPEVGYTF.

The CDR3: CASSPGGRTEAFF. DNA of the CDR3: TGTGCCAGCAGCCCGGGGGGGAGAACTGAAGCTTTCTTT. The chain employs TRBV7-9 and TRBJ1-1; D possibly corresponds to TRBD1 (5 bases). Germline CDR1 reads SEHNR; CDR2 reads FQNEAQ (reference sequence). The CDR3 is made up of 13 amino acids. Trimming took off 5 bases at V and 5 bases at J, with 12 bases between the two ends.

V and J are TRBV2 and TRBJ2-3; a weak D match, TRBD2 (6 bases). There are 14 residues in the CDR3. The V gene lost 6 bases and the J gene lost 1 base, with 11 bases spanning the gap. CDR1 and CDR2 from the germline V gene are SNHLY and FYNNEI. The CDR3 DNA reads TGTGCCAGCAGCTCCTGGGGGGGCACAGATACGCAGTATTTT. Translated, it gives CASSSWGGTDTQYF.

The rearrangement joins TRBV7-9 to TRBJ2-3; TRBD1 agrees at 8 bases. The V and J ends lost 0 bases and 1 base, in that order; junction bases with no gene match: 3. Germline V CDR1 and CDR2: SEHNR, FQNEAQ (reference sequence). The CDR3 length is 16 residues. CDR3 bases: TGTGCCAGCAGCTTAGCGCCGGGACAGGGCACAGATACGCAGTATTTT. It encodes CASSLAPGQGTDTQYF.

The chain is built from TRBV2 and TRBJ1-2; 12 nucleotides align to TRBD1. V lost 5 bases, J lost 6 bases, and 4 bases stayed unmatched. CDR1 SNHLY and CDR2 FYNNEI come from the germline V gene. The length of the CDR3 is 14 residues. The CDR3 here is CASSSGTGGDGYTF. The CDR3 region has the DNA TGTGCCAGCAGTTCCGGGACAGGGGGCGATGGCTACACCTTC.

The chain carries TRBV18 and TRBJ2-3, with 8 bases that match TRBD2. Trimming removed 0 bases from V and 5 bases from J; junction bases left unmatched: 1. Per the germline V gene, CDR1 is KGHSH and CDR2 is LQKENI. CDR3 length: 14 residues. CDR3 protein: CASSPPLAEDTQYF. The CDR3 DNA reads TGTGCCAGCTCACCACCACTAGCGGAAGATACGCAGTATTTT.

For the CDR3, the DNA is TGTGCCACCAGCAGAGATCCGGGTAACGGGTCCTACGAGCAGTACTTC. Translation gives CATSRDPGNGSYEQYF. This sequence joins TRBV15 and TRBJ2-7, with D unresolved. CDR3 length equals 16 residues. The germline V gene has CDR1 LNHNV and CDR2 YYDKDF (reference sequence). Trimming left V 0 bases short and J 1 base short, with 13 bases between.

The chain combines TRBV7-2 with TRBJ2-2; D call uncertain. The germline V and J ends were trimmed by 1 base and 0 bases, with 6 bases remaining between them. The CDR3 has 15 residues. CDR1 SGHTA and CDR2 FQGNSA come from the germline V gene. CDR3 bases: TGTGCCAGCAGCTTAGGCGGCGCGAACACCGGGGAGCTGTTTTTT. Translating gives CASSLGGANTGELFF.

This clone occurred once. V gene TRBV6-1 combines with J gene TRBJ2-7; 8 bases fit TRBD1. Germline V gene data show CDR1 as MNHNS and CDR2 as SASEGT. The CDR3 length is 14 residues. V shed 4 bases and J 5 bases; nucleotides not matched to a gene: 7. CDR3 residues: CASSGGSGGNEQYF. CDR3 bases: TGTGCCAGCAGTGGGGGTTCAGGGGGCAACGAGCAGTACTTC.

The V and J genes are TRBV9 and TRBJ2-1, with 7 bases lining up with TRBD2. Germline lookup yields CDR1 SGDLS and CDR2 YYNGEE. V lost 0 bases to trimming and J lost 6 bases; unmatched junction nucleotides: 3. This CDR3 has 14 amino acids. The CDR3 coding sequence is TGTGCCAGCAGCGTAGTGGGGGAGGGCAATGAGCAGTTCTTC. It is translated as CASSVVGEGNEQFF.

CDR3 nucleotides: TGTGCCAGCAGCCCCGCTGGGACTAGCGTGGGGGAGCAGTACTTC. Protein: CASSPAGTSVGEQYF. The chain combines TRBV9 with TRBJ2-7, with TRBD2 identical over 10 bases. The germline V gene encodes CDR1 SGDLS and CDR2 YYNGEE. The CDR3 length is 15 residues. J gave up 7 bases and V 4 bases, and 11 bases lay outside the gene matches.

V is TRBV6-1 and J is TRBJ2-7; 9 bases are shared with TRBD1. Trimming cost V 4 bases and J 5 bases; bases outside gene matches: 6. The CDR3 totals 14 residues. Germline V gene sequence: CDR1 MNHNS, CDR2 SASEGT. The CDR3: CASSATGGPDEQYF. The DNA for the CDR3 is TGTGCCAGCAGTGCAACAGGGGGCCCCGACGAGCAGTACTTC.

This clone was counted many times. The chain couples TRBV7-3 to TRBJ2-1; 11 nucleotides agree with TRBD2. There are 17 residues in the CDR3. J lost 6 bases, V lost 2 bases, and 9 bases had no gene match. Germline CDR1 and CDR2: SGHTA and FQGTGA. The CDR3 region has the DNA TGTGCCAGCAGCTTAGTCGTGGCTAGCGGGGGGACCAATGAGCAGTTCTTC. Amino acids: CASSLVVASGGTNEQFF.

The CDR3 region is CASSSPDRFLYEQYF. The CDR3 nucleotides read TGTGCCAGCAGTTCCCCGGACAGGTTTCTTTACGAGCAGTACTTC. The chain employs TRBV27 and TRBJ2-7, with 7 bases matching TRBD1. Germline assignment: CDR1 MNHEY and CDR2 SMNVEV (reference sequence). The trim removed 4 bases at V and 4 bases at J, leaving 10 bases unmatched. This CDR3 spans 15 amino acids.

This chain connects TRBV5-1 to TRBJ1-3; tentatively, D is TRBD1 (5 bases). This CDR3 contains 16 residues. V was cut by 3 bases and J by 0 bases, with 13 bases left in between. Germline V gene data show CDR1 as SGHRS and CDR2 as YFSETQ. The CDR3 DNA follows: TGCGCCAGCAGCTGGCAGGGCACCCACTCTGGAAACACCATATATTTT. This gives the protein CASSWQGTHSGNTIYF.

J is TRBJ1-5 and V is TRBV7-9; tentatively, D is TRBD1 (5 bases). V was clipped by 5 bases and J by 3 bases, with 11 bases between them. CDR3 length: 14 amino acids. The germline CDR1 and CDR2 sequences are SEHNR and FQNEAQ (reference sequence). CDR3 amino acids: CASSPDSSNQPQHF. The CDR3 DNA follows: TGTGCCAGCAGCCCTGACAGTTCCAATCAGCCCCAGCATTTT.

In its sample, this clone was seen once. This chain links TRBV5-1 with TRBJ2-3; D gene ambiguous. The CDR3 extends over 14 amino acids. Germline V CDR1 and CDR2: SGHRS, YFSETQ. Trimming cost V 2 bases and J 4 bases, with 11 bases left between them. The CDR3 spells CASSFLPVADTQYF. The CDR3 bases are TGCGCCAGCAGCTTCCTCCCGGTCGCAGATACGCAGTATTTT.

The genes are TRBV10-1 and TRBJ2-1, with 8 bases lining up with TRBD2. From germline, CDR1 is WNHNN and CDR2 SYGVQD (reference sequence). There are 14 residues in the CDR3. J was trimmed by 3 bases and V by 2 bases; bases with no gene match: 0. CDR3 amino acids: CASSEGTSYNEQFF. The CDR3 DNA reads TGCGCCAGCAGTGAGGGGACTAGCTACAATGAGCAGTTCTTC.